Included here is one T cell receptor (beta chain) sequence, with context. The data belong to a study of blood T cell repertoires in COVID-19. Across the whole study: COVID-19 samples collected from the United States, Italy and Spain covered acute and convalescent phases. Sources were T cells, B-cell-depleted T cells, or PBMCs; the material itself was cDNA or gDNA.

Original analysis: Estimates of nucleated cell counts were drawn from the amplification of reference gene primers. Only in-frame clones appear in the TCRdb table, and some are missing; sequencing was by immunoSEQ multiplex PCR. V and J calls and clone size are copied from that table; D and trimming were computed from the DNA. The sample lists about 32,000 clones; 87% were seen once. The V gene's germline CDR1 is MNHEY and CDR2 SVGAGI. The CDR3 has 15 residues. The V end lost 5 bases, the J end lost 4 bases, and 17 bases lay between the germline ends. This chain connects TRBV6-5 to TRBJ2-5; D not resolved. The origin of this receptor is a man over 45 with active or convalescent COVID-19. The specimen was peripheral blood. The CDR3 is CASSNQFGALETQYF. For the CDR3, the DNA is TGTGCCAGCAGTAACCAGTTTGGTGCTTTAGAGACCCAGTACTTC.